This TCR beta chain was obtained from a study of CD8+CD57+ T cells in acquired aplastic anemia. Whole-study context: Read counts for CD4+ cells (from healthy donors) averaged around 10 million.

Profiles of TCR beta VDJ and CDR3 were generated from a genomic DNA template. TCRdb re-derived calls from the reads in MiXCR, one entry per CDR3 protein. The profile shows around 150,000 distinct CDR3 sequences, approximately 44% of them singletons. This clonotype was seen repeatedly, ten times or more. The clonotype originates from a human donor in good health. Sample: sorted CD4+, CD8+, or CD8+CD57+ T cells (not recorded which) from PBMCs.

The CDR3 region has the DNA TGTGCCAGCAGTGAGGGAACTTTAAGCTATGGCTACACCTTC. This sequence encodes CASSEGTLSYGYTF. V usage is TRBV25-1 and J usage is TRBJ1-2; D gene uncertain. This CDR3 is 14 amino acids long. V lost 3 bases, J lost 4 bases, and 12 bases lay in between. Germline loops: CDR1 MGHDK, CDR2 SYGVNS.